Listed here is a single TCR beta chain. The V gene's germline CDR1 is MDHEN and CDR2 SYDVKM. The CDR3 has 15 amino acids. Trimming removed 2 bases from V and 2 bases from J, with 12 bases in between. The data were produced by immunoSEQ multiplex PCR, yet TCRdb's version contains in-frame clones alone and is incomplete. The repertoire has more than 130,000 clones, approximately 91% of them found once; the top ten carry approximately 10%. The sample comes from a study of blood T cell repertoires in COVID-19. Source material: peripheral blood. V gene TRBV28 combines with J gene TRBJ1-2; D not resolved. The sequence derives from a man in his fifties or sixties with active or convalescent COVID-19. The CDR3 nucleotides read TGTGCCAGCAGTTTAACTTCCACGGGAAACTATGGCTACACCTTC. This sequence encodes CASSLTSTGNYGYTF.